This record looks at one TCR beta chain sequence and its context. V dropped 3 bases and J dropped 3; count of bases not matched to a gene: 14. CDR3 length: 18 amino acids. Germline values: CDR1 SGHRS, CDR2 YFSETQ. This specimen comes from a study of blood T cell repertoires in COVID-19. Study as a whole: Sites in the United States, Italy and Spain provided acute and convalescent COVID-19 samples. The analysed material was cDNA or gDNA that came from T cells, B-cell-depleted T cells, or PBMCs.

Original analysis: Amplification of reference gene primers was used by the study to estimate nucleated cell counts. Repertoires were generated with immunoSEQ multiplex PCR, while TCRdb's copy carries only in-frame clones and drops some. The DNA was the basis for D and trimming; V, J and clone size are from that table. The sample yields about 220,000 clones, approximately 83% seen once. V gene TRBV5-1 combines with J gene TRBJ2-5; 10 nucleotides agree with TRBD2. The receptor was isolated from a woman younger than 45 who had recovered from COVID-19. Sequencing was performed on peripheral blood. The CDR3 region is CASSYKEIAGGPEETQYF. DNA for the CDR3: TGCGCCAGCAGCTATAAGGAGATAGCGGGAGGACCGGAAGAGACCCAGTACTTC.